What follows are 28 T cell receptor beta chains derived from one specimen sequenced in a study of T-cell memory formation after mild COVID-19. TCRdb reprocessed the 5' RACE reads with MiXCR, giving one entry per CDR3 protein. The sample has about 29,000 distinct CDR3 sequences, 15% to 20% seen once. Specimen: PBMCs or a T cell subset sorted from them (not recorded which). The receptor source for this set is an adult who had mild COVID-19 (a few samples of this study predate the infection). Cell type and time point are not known.

This clonotype occurred a few times. The V and J genes are TRBV4-1 and TRBJ1-2; D unclear. Germline CDR1 is MGHRA and CDR2 is YSYEKL. CDR3 length: 17 residues. The V end was cut by 0 bases, the J end by 0 bases, with 14 bases between. The CDR3 DNA sequence: TGCGCCAGCAGCCAAGAGTTTTTTCGCGGGCCTAACTATGGCTACACCTTC. Encoded protein: CASSQEFFRGPNYGYTF.

This clonotype has ten or more counts. The chain links TRBV5-1 to TRBJ2-1, with 8 bases lining up with TRBD1. V shed 4 bases, J shed 2 bases, and the junction held 5 bases outside the gene matches. CDR3 size: 15 residues. From germline, CDR1 is SGHRS and CDR2 YFSETQ. CDR3 DNA: TGCGCCAGCAGCCTCGGACAGGGTACCTACAATGAGCAGTTCTTC. Protein product: CASSLGQGTYNEQFF.

This clonotype was recorded many times. The chain uses TRBV5-1 and TRBJ2-5, with D uncertain. Trimming pared 4 bases from V and 2 bases from J, leaving 12 bases between. This CDR3 is built from 14 residues. Germline loops: CDR1 SGHRS, CDR2 YFSETQ. The CDR3 DNA is TGCGCCAGCAGCGAGCAGGCGCATCAAGAGACCCAGTACTTC. It encodes CASSEQAHQETQYF.

This clonotype was seen repeatedly, ten times or more. This chain connects TRBV5-5 to TRBJ1-4, with TRBD1 identical over 7 bases. The CDR3 has 14 residues. V dropped 7 bases and J dropped 8; count of bases not matched to a gene: 11. CDR1 and CDR2 from the germline V gene are SGHKS and YYEKEE (reference sequence). The CDR3 sequence: CASGAGTENEKLFF. CDR3 in DNA: TGTGCCAGCGGCGCCGGGACAGAAAACGAAAAACTGTTTTTT. The variable domain in full, with the rest retrieved from reference TRBV5-5 and TRBJ1-4, is DAGVTQSPTHLIKTRGQQVTLRCSPISGHKSVSWYQQVLGQGPQFIFQYYEKEERGRGNFPDRFSARQFPNYSSELNVNALLLGDSALYLCASGAGTENEKLFFGSGTQLSVL.

There are a few counts of this clonotype. The V call is TRBV7-2, the J call TRBJ1-1, with D possibly being TRBD1 (6 bases). Trimming removed 5 bases at V and 7 bases at J, with 14 bases between. This CDR3 has 13 residues. From germline, CDR1 is SGHTA and CDR2 FQGNSA. CDR3 sequence (DNA): TGTGCCAGCAGCAAGAGGGGGGCCAGTGAAGCTTTCTTT. This gives the protein CASSKRGASEAFF.

CDR3 sequence reads: CASTLVQGSPTDTQYF. The CDR3, as DNA: TGTGCCAGCACCCTAGTCCAAGGGTCCCCCACAGATACGCAGTATTTT. This chain connects TRBV7-9 to TRBJ2-3; the D is unclear. The V gene lost 7 bases and the J gene lost 2 bases, with 19 bases spanning the gap. This CDR3 has 16 amino acids. Germline-derived CDR1 and CDR2 are SEHNR and FQNEAQ (reference sequence).

Turning to this clonotype: A read error may be the cause here, since a much bigger clone is one base away. The genes are TRBV14 and TRBJ2-1; 10 positions agree with TRBD2. Germline CDR1 is SGHDN and CDR2 is FVKESK. V was pared by 8 bases and J by 6 bases, with 7 bases of the junction left unmatched. This CDR3 is built from 14 residues. CDR3 DNA: TGTGCCAGCTATCCCCAGCGGGGGGGCAATGAGCAGTTCTTC. Protein: CASYPQRGGNEQFF.

Many counts were recorded for this clonotype. The J gene is TRBJ1-2, the V gene TRBV7-3; 7 nucleotides align to TRBD1. Germline V gene sequence: CDR1 SGHTA, CDR2 FQGTGA. V dropped 5 bases and J dropped 4; count of bases not matched to a gene: 13. This CDR3 spans 16 amino acids. In DNA form, the CDR3 reads TGTGCCAGCAGCCTCACACCAGGGACAGACATCTATGGCTACACCTTC. Amino acid sequence: CASSLTPGTDIYGYTF.

This clonotype was seen ten or more times. The CDR3 region is CASSSAYRVAGELFF. The CDR3 nucleotides read TGCGCCAGCAGCTCCGCCTACAGGGTCGCCGGGGAGCTGTTTTTT. The V call is TRBV5-1, the J call TRBJ2-2; TRBD1 might be the D (6 bases). Trimming removed 3 bases from V and 6 bases from J, with 15 bases in between. There are 15 residues in the CDR3. The germline V gene encodes CDR1 SGHRS and CDR2 YFSETQ.

This clonotype was picked up many times. The genes are TRBV20-1 and TRBJ1-2, with D unresolved. Germline V gene data show CDR1 as DFQATT and CDR2 as SNEGSKA (reference sequence). The CDR3 contains 14 residues. Trimming removed 1 base from V and 7 bases from J, with 16 bases in between. The DNA for the CDR3 is TGCAGTGCTAGAGTTGAACACCTGGGGAGTGGCTACACCTTC. The encoded protein is CSARVEHLGSGYTF.

This clonotype was counted between two and nine times. The chain links TRBV12-3 or TRBV12-4 to TRBJ1-1; D is possibly TRBD1 (5 bases). The V and J ends lost 6 bases and 4 bases respectively, with 15 bases between them. The CDR3 extends over 14 amino acids. CDR3 residues: CASRPQGRSTEAFF. The DNA of the CDR3 is TGTGCCAGCAGACCCCAGGGCCGGTCCACTGAAGCTTTCTTT.

Sample share makes this clonotype medium-sized. The chain carries TRBV5-1 and TRBJ2-1; unclear D gene. CDR3 size: 15 residues. The V and J ends lost 4 bases and 0 bases respectively, with 11 bases between them. CDR1 is SGHRS, CDR2 YFSETQ, per germline. CDR3 nucleotides: TGCGCCAGCAGCCAGACTGCGAGCTCCTACAATGAGCAGTTCTTC. It yields the protein CASSQTASSYNEQFF.

The J gene is TRBJ1-5, the V gene TRBV2; 7 positions agree with TRBD1. The CDR3 extends over 14 amino acids. CDR1 and CDR2 (germline): SNHLY, FYNNEI. With V trimmed by 6 bases and J by 5 bases, 7 bases remained unmatched. The chain's CDR3 is CASREGARDQPQHF. The CDR3 DNA is TGTGCCAGCAGGGAGGGGGCTAGGGATCAGCCCCAGCATTTT.

In its sample, this clonotype was seen a few times. V usage is TRBV7-2 and J usage is TRBJ1-4; maybe TRBD1 (6 bases). CDR1 is SGHTA and CDR2 is FQGNSA in the germline V gene. Trimming took 6 bases from V and 6 from J, leaving 14 bases between them. The CDR3 covers 14 residues. The CDR3 DNA follows: TGTGCCAGCAGTCGAGGACAGACTTATGAAAAACTGTTTTTT. Residues: CASSRGQTYEKLFF.

This clonotype showed up many times. V and J are TRBV7-3 and TRBJ2-5; D gene ambiguous. V was clipped by 0 bases and J by 6 bases, with 14 bases between them. CDR3 length: 15 amino acids. Germline values: CDR1 SGHTA, CDR2 FQGTGA. The CDR3: CASSLTADPEQTQYF. CDR3 in DNA: TGTGCCAGCAGCTTAACCGCAGACCCGGAACAGACCCAGTACTTC.

This clonotype was detected a few times. The chain combines TRBV5-1 with TRBJ2-7, with TRBD1 matching over 11 bases. Trimming at V came to 0 bases and at J to 6 bases, leaving 11 bases not matched to a gene. The CDR3 is 17 amino acids. CDR1 is SGHRS, CDR2 YFSETQ, per germline. The CDR3 loop reads CASSLDLPGQGDVEQYF. The CDR3 DNA sequence: TGCGCCAGCAGCTTGGATTTGCCGGGACAGGGGGACGTCGAGCAGTACTTC.

This clonotype is medium-sized by share. The chain has TRBV7-2 and TRBJ1-2, with D hard to call. V lost 1 base and J lost 0, with 6 bases in between. Germline-derived CDR1 and CDR2 are SGHTA and FQGNSA. CDR3 size: 14 residues. The CDR3: CASSLGTANYGYTF. The DNA for the CDR3 is TGTGCCAGCAGCTTAGGGACGGCTAACTATGGCTACACCTTC. Full variable domain (missing parts from reference TRBV7-2 and TRBJ1-2): GAGVSQSPSNKVTEKGKDVELRCDPISGHTALYWYRQSLGQGLEFLIYFQGNSAPDKSGLPSDRFSAERTGGSVSTLTIQRTQQEDSAVYLCASSLGTANYGYTFGSGTRLTVV.

This clonotype was observed at least ten times. The chain recombines TRBV4-3 with TRBJ1-5, with D possibly being TRBD1 (5 bases). Per germline, CDR1 LGHNA and CDR2 YSLEER. The V gene lost 0 bases and the J gene lost 0 bases, with 9 bases spanning the gap. The CDR3 is made up of 16 amino acids. CDR3 DNA sequence: TGCGCCAGCAGCCAAGATCCAGGGTCTAGCAATCAGCCCCAGCATTTT. Translating gives CASSQDPGSSNQPQHF.

In this sample, this clonotype turned up many times. The CDR3 reads CASTLGWGLAGDTQYF. The CDR3 DNA reads as TGTGCCAGCACCCTCGGTTGGGGACTGGCAGGAGATACGCAGTATTTT. The rearrangement uses TRBV12-3 or TRBV12-4 and TRBJ2-3; the D gene is possibly TRBD2 (6 bases). Trimming took off 7 bases at V and 5 bases at J, with 22 bases between the two ends. The CDR3 loop spans 16 amino acids.

This clonotype showed up many times. The V gene is TRBV20-1, the J gene TRBJ2-7; D uncertain. Trimming took off 6 bases at V and 5 bases at J, with 20 bases between the two ends. Germline CDR1 and CDR2: DFQATT and SNEGSKA (reference sequence). The CDR3 runs 14 residues. CDR3 amino acids: CSATPPPLLHEQYF. The CDR3 nucleotides read TGCAGTGCCACCCCCCCACCTCTTCTCCACGAGCAGTACTTC.

The chain recombines TRBV6-5 with TRBJ1-6; D possibly corresponds to TRBD1 (5 bases). CDR3 length equals 14 residues. Trimming removed 2 bases from V and 10 bases from J, with 12 bases in between. The germline gives CDR1 MNHEY, CDR2 SVGAGI. CDR3 sequence (DNA): TGTGCCAGCAGTTACGAGAGGGGAAACTCACCCCTCCACTTT. This translates into CASSYERGNSPLHF.

This clonotype appeared many times. The chain is built from TRBV5-1 and TRBJ2-3; perhaps TRBD2 as D (5 bases). This CDR3 has 14 residues. Germline V gives CDR1 SGHRS, CDR2 YFSETQ. With 7 bases removed from V and 6 bases from J, the gap between germline ends came to 18 bases. The CDR3: CASSPAASGDTQYF. CDR3 in DNA: TGCGCCAGCTCCCCGGCAGCCTCGGGGGATACGCAGTATTTT.

Many counts were recorded for this clonotype. The chain couples TRBV18 to TRBJ1-6; D gene ambiguous. Per the germline V gene, CDR1 is KGHSH and CDR2 is LQKENI. V shed 2 bases and J shed 9 bases, with 11 bases lying between them. The CDR3 extends over 14 amino acids. The CDR3: CASSPRTITSPLHF. The DNA for the CDR3 is TGTGCCAGCTCACCAAGGACGATCACTTCACCCCTCCACTTT.

This clonotype showed up many times. V and J are TRBV19 and TRBJ2-2, with TRBD2 matching over 10 bases. Germline CDR1 reads LNHDA; CDR2 reads SQIVND (reference sequence). V dropped 0 bases and J dropped 5; count of bases not matched to a gene: 3. This CDR3 is 16 amino acids long. CDR3 in amino acids: CASSIDQAGGTGELFF. CDR3 bases: TGTGCCAGTAGTATAGATCAAGCGGGAGGGACCGGGGAGCTGTTTTTT.

The chain combines TRBV29-1 with TRBJ2-5; D is unresolved. In germline, CDR1 is SQVTM, CDR2 ANQGSEA. The length of the CDR3 is 14 residues. The V end lost 0 bases, the J end lost 3 bases, and 11 bases lay between the germline ends. The DNA of the CDR3 is TGCAGCGTTGAAGATCTTGGGCAGGAAGAGACCCAGTACTTC. This gives the protein CSVEDLGQEETQYF.

This clonotype has at least ten counts. This sequence joins TRBV18 and TRBJ2-1; D unresolved. V gave up 5 bases and J gave up 0 bases, with 14 bases separating them. Germline values: CDR1 KGHSH, CDR2 LQKENI. The CDR3 is 16 amino acids. The CDR3 DNA reads TGTGCCAGCTCAGACGAGACCTCACTCTCCTACAATGAGCAGTTCTTC. Its translation: CASSDETSLSYNEQFF.

In its sample, this clonotype was seen many times. This chain uses TRBV7-6 with TRBJ2-7; D possibly uses TRBD1 or TRBD2 (5 bases each). V lost 0 bases to trimming and J lost 3 bases, with 6 bases between them. The CDR3 runs 13 residues. Germline V CDR1 and CDR2: SGHVS, FNYEAQ. The CDR3 bases are TGTGCCAGCAGCTTAGCGGGGGACTACGAGCAGTACTTC. Translation: CASSLAGDYEQYF. The full variable domain, with the rest looked up from reference TRBV7-6 and TRBJ2-7, is GAGVSQSPRYKVTKRGQDVALRCDPISGHVSLYWYRQALGQGPEFLTYFNYEAQQDKSGLPNDRFSAERPEGSISTLTIQRTEQRDSAMYRCASSLAGDYEQYFGPGTRLTVT.

This clonotype has a count of ten or more. V gene TRBV11-2 combines with J gene TRBJ1-1; D not resolved. The germline V gene encodes CDR1 SGHAT and CDR2 FQNNGV. The CDR3 covers 15 residues. The germline V and J ends were trimmed by 1 base and 1 base, with 10 bases remaining between them. CDR3 residues: CASSLAAGKNTEAFF. The DNA for the CDR3 is TGTGCCAGCAGCTTAGCGGCAGGAAAGAACACTGAAGCTTTCTTT.